This T cell receptor (beta chain) was identified in a study of T cells in Graves' hyperthyroidism and ophthalmopathy. On the study more broadly: The blood sample was taken at first diagnosis, before treatment began. Study-wide findings and caveats: Clonotypes that were expanded in thyroid above 0.001 mostly appeared in blood too.

TCR beta CDR3 regions were amplified from RNA. HTBI primers were employed in a first-round RT-PCR of the TCR CDR3. TCRdb reprocessed the multiplex PCR reads with MiXCR, giving one entry per CDR3 protein. The sample has approximately 600,000 distinct CDR3 sequences, around 14% seen once. The CDR3 spans 12 residues. The J segment lost 2 bases and the V segment lost 8 bases, leaving 6 bases of the junction unmatched. In germline, CDR1 is DFQATT, CDR2 SNEGSKA (reference sequence). Among the patients, aged 18 to 65, hyperthyroidism was newly diagnosed and had lasted under 2 months. This clonotype showed up just a few times. Its antigen is still unknown.

V gene TRBV20-1 combines with J gene TRBJ2-7; 7 bases map to TRBD2. Sequencing input: blood. This receptor was taken from a woman younger than 45 with Graves' hyperthyroidism that later progressed to Graves' ophthalmopathy. The DNA of the CDR3 is TGCAGTTTGTCACGGGAGGCCTACGAGCAGTACTTC. It yields the protein CSLSREAYEQYF.